The clone carrying this T cell receptor (beta chain) was counted at least ten times. No antigen is known for it. The J segment lost 5 bases and the V segment lost 3 bases, leaving 6 bases of the junction unmatched. This CDR3 region has 14 residues. The germline V gene has CDR1 SGHTA and CDR2 FQGNSA. The sample originates from a study of neurological immune-mediated disorders. TCRdb fed the 5' RACE reads into MiXCR, producing one record per CDR3 protein. In the table there are tens of thousands of distinct CDR3 sequences, approximately 3.8% of which are singletons. Overall study results and limits: The absence of shared CDR3 amino acid sequences among expanded clones across subjects suggests private repertoires in all groups. The study phylogenetically grouped the repertoires of 18 of 34 multiple sclerosis patients into one related-CDR3 cluster, a possible signature.

The unsorted libraries had their origin in 2 million PBMCs stored at -80 C. This receptor was obtained from a man aged 25-45 years with multiple sclerosis. Material for sequencing was PBMCs. The V call is TRBV7-2, the J call TRBJ2-5; 7 nucleotides align to TRBD2. The CDR3 bases are TGTGCCAGCAGCTTTACCAGGGAGGGGGAGACCCAGTACTTC. Translating it yields CASSFTREGETQYF.